The table lists the clone carrying this T cell receptor beta chain with a few counts. Subjects aged 18 to 65 presented with newly diagnosed hyperthyroidism of less than 2 months' duration. Exclusions: uncontrolled infection, other autoimmune disease, pregnancy, lactation. The study based diagnoses on clinical symptoms, serum thyroxine and TRAb, thyroid ultrasound and orbital computed tomography. More than 9.5 ml fresh peripheral blood yielded the PBMCs. This entry belongs to a study of T cells in Graves' hyperthyroidism and ophthalmopathy. The V gene end was trimmed by 6 bases and the J gene end by 3 bases; junction bases not matched to a gene: 8. The CDR3 extends over 15 amino acids. From germline, CDR1 is SNHLY and CDR2 FYNNEI. The investigators amplified TCR beta CDR3 regions from RNA transcripts. HTBI primers were the set used in a first-round RT-PCR of the TCR CDR3. TCRdb analysed the multiplex PCR reads with MiXCR anew, one entry per CDR3 protein. The sample lists about 760,000 distinct CDR3 sequences; approximately 40% were seen once.

The chain is built from TRBV2 and TRBJ1-3; 7 nucleotides line up with TRBD1. The sequenced sample consisted of blood. This TCR derives from a middle-aged woman with Graves' hyperthyroidism. Here the CDR3 reads CASSLGTVDGNTIYF. In DNA form, the CDR3 reads TGTGCCAGCAGCCTTGGGACAGTCGATGGAAACACCATATATTTT.